The TCR beta chain described here comes from a study of blood T cell repertoires in COVID-19. Only one count was recorded for this clone. The CDR3 loop spans 15 amino acids. Losses at the gene ends were 4 bases for V and 4 bases for J; bases not matched to a gene: 8. Germline V gene data show CDR1 as SGHRS and CDR2 as YFSETQ. Sequenced by immunoSEQ multiplex PCR; TCRdb stores in-frame clones only, minus some. The sample contains approximately 210,000 clones, approximately 86% of which appear only once. This TCR was recovered from a man aged 55 to 70 with COVID-19, enrolled during active disease. Sequencing was done on a sample of peripheral blood. The chain is built from TRBV5-1 and TRBJ1-5, with 7 bases matching TRBD1. In DNA form, the CDR3 reads TGCGCCAGCAGCGCCACAGGGGATCGAAATCAGCCCCAGCATTTT. This sequence encodes CASSATGDRNQPQHF.